Below, 14 T cell receptor beta chains from the same sample are listed, as sequenced in a study of T cell responses to AZD1222 COVID-19 vaccine. Sequencing used immunoSEQ multiplex PCR; TCRdb keeps in-frame clones, though not all of them. The table records some 150,000 clones, 90% to 95% of them present only once. The sequencing used peripheral blood, collected on day 0 of AZD1222 vaccination. The receptor source for this set is an adult in good health.

This chain links TRBV2 with TRBJ1-6; TRBD1 agrees at 8 bases. Germline values: CDR1 SNHLY, CDR2 FYNNEI. The J segment lost 8 bases and the V segment lost 6 bases, leaving 3 bases of the junction unmatched. The length of the CDR3 is 13 residues. The CDR3 DNA follows: TGTGCCAGCAGGGGACAGGTCGATTCACCCCTCCACTTT. Translated: CASRGQVDSPLHF. Based on the CDR3 plus reference TRBV2 and TRBJ1-6, the full variable domain is EPEVTQTPSHQVTQMGQEVILRCVPISNHLYFYWYRQILGQKVEFLVSFYNNEISEKSEIFDDQFSVERPDGSNFTLKIRSTKLEDSAMYFCASRGQVDSPLHFGNGTRLTVT.

The chain joins TRBV7-9 to TRBJ2-7; no clear D. V shed 1 base and J shed 0 bases, with 7 bases lying between them. CDR1 and CDR2 (germline): SEHNR, FQNEAQ (reference sequence). CDR3 length: 14 amino acids. This chain's CDR3 is CASSLGWSSYEQYF. Here the CDR3 DNA reads TGTGCCAGCAGCTTAGGTTGGAGCTCCTACGAGCAGTACTTC.

The chain carries TRBV2 and TRBJ1-5; tentatively, D is TRBD1 (5 bases). Germline CDR1 is SNHLY and CDR2 is FYNNEI. This CDR3 comprises 13 residues. The V and J ends lost 4 bases and 5 bases respectively, with 9 bases between them. The CDR3, as DNA: TGTGCCAGCAGTGTGGCGGGGGATCAGCCCCAGCATTTT. As protein: CASSVAGDQPQHF. The full variable domain, its missing parts supplied by reference TRBV2 and TRBJ1-5, is EPEVTQTPSHQVTQMGQEVILRCVPISNHLYFYWYRQILGQKVEFLVSFYNNEISEKSEIFDDQFSVERPDGSNFTLKIRSTKLEDSAMYFCASSVAGDQPQHFGDGTRLSIL.

Regarding this clone: Because the CDR3's place on the DNA is in doubt, the DNA is left out and the CDR3 is given as listed by TCRdb. The CDR3 sequence is CASRQVRRRDGENEKLFF. V usage is TRBV3-1 (or the pseudogene TRBV3-2) and J usage is TRBJ1-4. CDR1 is LGHDT, CDR2 YNNKEL, per germline (reference sequence). Termini included, the CDR3 measures 18 amino acids.

The V call is TRBV4-1, the J call TRBJ1-2; D not resolved. Trimming removed 0 bases at V and 9 bases at J, with 20 bases between. There are 16 residues in the CDR3. CDR1 is MGHRA, CDR2 YSYEKL, per germline. In nucleotides, the CDR3 is TGCGCCAGCAGCCAAGATAGTGGAGGAATAATATGGAGCTACACCTTC. Its protein product is CASSQDSGGIIWSYTF.

This clone was recorded once. The CDR3 loop reads CASSTLTGLNSPLHF. CDR3 sequence (DNA): TGTGCCAGCAGCACACTGACAGGGTTGAATTCACCCCTCCACTTT. The chain carries TRBV5-4 and TRBJ1-6; 7 bases agree with TRBD1. Trimming took 4 bases from V and 7 from J; bases not matched to a gene: 8. Germline V lookup: CDR1 SGHNT, CDR2 YYREEE (reference sequence). This CDR3 contains 15 residues.

This chain connects TRBV15 to TRBJ2-3, with no clear D. CDR3 length equals 15 residues. From germline, CDR1 is LNHNV and CDR2 YYDKDF (reference sequence). Deletions cut 1 base from V and 6 bases from J, with 14 bases between. In DNA, the CDR3 is TGTGCCACCAGCAGAGTAAGGCAGGCACGGGATACGCAGTATTTT. Amino acid sequence: CATSRVRQARDTQYF.

This chain uses TRBV2 with TRBJ1-1; no firm D call. The CDR3 extends over 14 amino acids. Germline CDR1 SNHLY, CDR2 FYNNEI. The V end lost 2 bases, the J end lost 6 bases, and 13 bases lay between the germline ends. CDR3 in DNA: TGTGCCAGCAGTGAACAAGCGGCAGCCGCTGAAGCTTTCTTT. Protein sequence: CASSEQAAAAEAFF.

The V and J genes are TRBV4-2 and TRBJ1-1; 9 bases map to TRBD1. CDR3 length equals 18 residues. The germline CDR1 and CDR2 sequences are LGHNA and YNFKEQ. V was clipped by 1 base and J by 1 base; unmatched bases: 10. This chain's CDR3 is CASSQALDRGQGNTEAFF. CDR3 sequence (DNA): TGTGCCAGCAGCCAAGCCCTCGATAGGGGACAGGGGAACACTGAAGCTTTCTTT.

The rearrangement uses TRBV7-6 and TRBJ1-4; TRBD1 matches 10 bases. CDR3 size: 16 residues. Trimming cost V 5 bases and J 0 bases; bases outside gene matches: 3. From germline, CDR1 is SGHVS and CDR2 FNYEAQ. The CDR3 sequence is CASSGDRGSTNEKLFF. The CDR3 coding sequence is TGTGCCAGCAGCGGGGACAGGGGATCAACTAATGAAAAACTGTTTTTT. The full variable domain, rest sourced from reference TRBV7-6 and TRBJ1-4, is GAGVSQSPRYKVTKRGQDVALRCDPISGHVSLYWYRQALGQGPEFLTYFNYEAQQDKSGLPNDRFSAERPEGSISTLTIQRTEQRDSAMYRCASSGDRGSTNEKLFFGSGTQLSVL.

The chain has TRBV2 and TRBJ1-4; a weak D match, TRBD1 (6 bases). The germline CDR1 and CDR2 sequences are SNHLY and FYNNEI. V was clipped by 2 bases and J by 5 bases, with 12 bases between them. This CDR3 has 15 amino acids. The CDR3 spells CASSEPEQGNEKLFF. CDR3 DNA: TGTGCCAGCAGTGAACCCGAACAGGGCAATGAAAAACTGTTTTTT.

V is TRBV27 and J is TRBJ1-2, with 8 bases lining up with TRBD1. The germline V gene has CDR1 MNHEY and CDR2 SMNVEV (reference sequence). V gave up 5 bases and J gave up 4 bases; unmatched junction bases: 6. The CDR3 is 14 amino acids. The CDR3 spells CASSPGTGSYGYTF. In nucleotides, the CDR3 is TGTGCCAGCAGTCCCGGGACAGGCTCCTATGGCTACACCTTC.

V and J are TRBV5-4 and TRBJ2-3; possibly TRBD1 for D (6 bases). The CDR3 totals 14 residues. Trimming took off 6 bases at V and 0 bases at J, with 11 bases between the two ends. Looked up from germline, CDR1 is SGHNT and CDR2 is YYREEE (reference sequence). CDR3 protein: CASNPGASTDTQYF. The CDR3 DNA reads as TGTGCCAGCAATCCAGGGGCCAGCACAGATACGCAGTATTTT.

This clone was found a few times. The chain employs TRBV19 and TRBJ1-6; D is undetermined. V lost 1 base and J lost 10, with 5 bases in between. The CDR3 is made up of 12 amino acids. CDR1 is LNHDA and CDR2 is SQIVND in the germline V gene (reference sequence). CDR3 residues: CASSIGSSPLHF. CDR3 bases: TGTGCCAGTAGTATAGGGTCCTCACCCCTCCACTTT.